This T cell receptor (beta chain) was identified in a study of blood T cell repertoires in COVID-19. Original analysis: Amplification with reference gene primers provided the estimates of nucleated cell counts. Repertoires were generated with immunoSEQ multiplex PCR, while TCRdb's copy carries only in-frame clones and drops some. V and J calls and clone size are as listed in that table; D and trimming were resolved from the DNA. Of roughly 290,000 clones in the sample, about 89% are singletons; the top ten hold 7.8%. CDR3 length: 16 residues. V lost 6 bases and J lost 1; bases outside the gene matches: 8. Germline V CDR1 and CDR2: MDHEN, SYDVKM.

The sample comprised peripheral blood. This clonotype was obtained from a woman in her forties or fifties who had recovered from COVID-19. The rearrangement links TRBV28 to TRBJ1-1; 10 nucleotides agree with TRBD1. In DNA form, the CDR3 reads TGTGCCAGCAGGACGACAGGGGGCGTCGGGAACACTGAAGCTTTCTTT. Protein product: CASRTTGGVGNTEAFF.